What follows describes a single T cell receptor beta chain. The sample originates from a study of blood T cell repertoires in COVID-19. The CDR3 loop spans 13 amino acids. Trimming cost V 3 bases and J 6 bases; bases outside gene matches: 4. Germline CDR1 is GTSNPN and CDR2 is SVGIG (reference sequence). Measured with immunoSEQ multiplex PCR; TCRdb has only the in-frame clones, and not every one. The sample consists of more than 200,000 clones, around 80% of them appearing once. V is TRBV30 and J is TRBJ1-4; 7 bases are a match to TRBD1. The origin of this receptor is a woman aged 40-49 years with acute COVID-19. Sequencing was carried out using PBMCs or T cells enriched from blood (not recorded which). The CDR3: CAWRRTGHEKLFF. As DNA, the CDR3 is TGTGCCTGGAGAAGGACAGGCCATGAAAAACTGTTTTTT.